This passage covers 15 T cell receptor beta chains from one sample sequenced in a study of blood T cell repertoires in COVID-19. Sequencing used immunoSEQ multiplex PCR; TCRdb keeps in-frame clones, though not all of them. The repertoire consists of more than 40,000 clones, with approximately 90% occurring once and the leading ten covering approximately 9.6%. Sample: peripheral blood. These receptors originate from a man in his fifties with active COVID-19.

The rearrangement uses TRBV6-5 and TRBJ1-2; D is unclear. The CDR3 extends over 15 amino acids. Trimming took 5 bases from V and 4 from J, leaving 17 bases between them. CDR1 and CDR2 from the germline V gene are MNHEY and SVGAGI. The CDR3 region is CASSNGVTQGYGYTF. Written as DNA, the CDR3 is TGTGCCAGCAGTAACGGGGTGACCCAAGGCTATGGCTACACCTTC.

The chain has TRBV14 and TRBJ2-1, with 10 bases lining up with TRBD1. V lost 3 bases, J lost 4 bases, and 12 bases stayed unmatched. Germline V lookup: CDR1 SGHDN, CDR2 FVKESK. The CDR3 is 18 residues long. The chain's CDR3 is CASSQRALGTGAYNEQFF. In DNA form, the CDR3 reads TGTGCCAGCAGCCAGAGAGCCCTCGGGACAGGGGCATACAATGAGCAGTTCTTC.

The rearrangement links TRBV9 to TRBJ2-3, with 10 bases aligning to TRBD2. V lost 7 bases and J lost 4; bases outside the gene matches: 9. The CDR3 totals 15 residues. Per germline, CDR1 SGDLS and CDR2 YYNGEE. Here the CDR3 reads CASPPSGSRADTQYF. CDR3 bases: TGTGCCAGCCCCCCTAGCGGGAGCCGGGCAGATACGCAGTATTTT.

The gene calls are TRBV23-1 and TRBJ2-1; 9 bases are a match to TRBD2. TRBV23-1 is an ORF, and what it does is uncertain. The CDR3 is 18 residues long. The junction had 8 bases not matched to a gene; V was cut back by 0 bases and J by 2 bases. The CDR3 loop is CASSQSRLAGFAYNEQFF. DNA for the CDR3: TGCGCCAGCAGTCAATCGAGGCTAGCGGGATTCGCCTACAATGAGCAGTTCTTC.

The chain employs TRBV29-1 and TRBJ2-1; TRBD2 aligns across 16 bases. Germline V gene data show CDR1 as SQVTM and CDR2 as ANQGSEA. The CDR3 covers 21 residues. V dropped 8 bases and J dropped 0; count of bases not matched to a gene: 19. The CDR3 protein is CSLPGEPPGLAGGTSYNEQFF. The CDR3, as DNA: TGCAGCCTCCCAGGGGAGCCCCCGGGACTAGCGGGAGGGACCTCCTACAATGAGCAGTTCTTC.

The J gene is TRBJ2-3, the V gene TRBV5-1, with a possible D match to TRBD1 (5 bases). Germline CDR1 and CDR2: SGHRS and YFSETQ. The CDR3 consists of 14 residues. The V end was cut by 2 bases, the J end by 4 bases, with 11 bases between. The CDR3 sequence is CASSLGAVPDTQYF. CDR3 bases: TGCGCCAGCAGCTTAGGGGCAGTCCCAGATACGCAGTATTTT.

This clone was counted a single time. The V call is TRBV5-1, the J call TRBJ2-1, with D unresolved. From germline, CDR1 is SGHRS and CDR2 YFSETQ. This CDR3 comprises 13 residues. The ends were cut back, 1 base at V and 4 bases at J, with 6 bases in the middle. The CDR3 sequence: CASSLTPYNEQFF. CDR3 DNA sequence: TGCGCCAGCAGCTTGACACCGTACAATGAGCAGTTCTTC.

The rearrangement joins TRBV5-8 to TRBJ1-4; D ambiguous. V lost 3 bases and J lost 2, with 14 bases in between. CDR3 length: 16 residues. The V gene's germline CDR1 is SGHTS and CDR2 YDEGEE. The chain's CDR3 is CASSYGRISTNEKLFF. In DNA, the CDR3 is TGTGCCAGCAGCTACGGCAGGATATCGACTAATGAAAAACTGTTTTTT.

This chain connects TRBV19 to TRBJ1-2; D gene uncertain. Trimming cost V 4 bases and J 5 bases, with 14 bases left between them. CDR1 and CDR2 from the germline V gene are LNHDA and SQIVND (reference sequence). CDR3 size: 14 residues. The CDR3: CASSKVGVEYGYTF. The CDR3 bases are TGTGCCAGTAGTAAGGTTGGCGTGGAGTATGGCTACACCTTC.

The rearrangement uses TRBV5-1 and TRBJ2-1; tentative D call: TRBD2 (6 bases). Germline V gene lookup returns CDR1 SGHRS and CDR2 YFSETQ. The CDR3 has 14 amino acids. V lost 4 bases and J 6 bases, leaving 14 bases between the germline ends. CDR3 DNA: TGCGCCAGCAGCCCGTCTGGCGGGGTCAATGAGCAGTTCTTC. It specifies CASSPSGGVNEQFF.

CDR3 sequence: CASSPRTGSGNTIYF. The CDR3, as DNA: TGTGCCAGCAGCCCCCGGACAGGGTCTGGAAACACCATATATTTT. The J gene is TRBJ1-3, the V gene TRBV9; 8 bases line up with TRBD1. Germline values: CDR1 SGDLS, CDR2 YYNGEE. This CDR3 spans 15 amino acids. V was clipped by 4 bases and J by 1 base; unmatched bases: 4.

The rearrangement joins TRBV4-3 to TRBJ2-7; 9 bases map to TRBD2. Germline CDR1 and CDR2: LGHNA and YSLEER. Trimming at V came to 0 bases and at J to 5 bases, leaving 8 bases not matched to a gene. The CDR3 consists of 16 residues. CDR3 region: CASSQDLSSGTDEQYF. DNA of the CDR3: TGCGCCAGCAGCCAAGATCTGTCTAGCGGGACTGACGAGCAGTACTTC.

V and J are TRBV11-1 and TRBJ2-1; D perhaps matches TRBD1 (7 bases). Germline V gene sequence: CDR1 SGHAT, CDR2 FQDESV (reference sequence). This CDR3 is built from 15 residues. With 3 bases removed from V and 7 bases from J, the gap between germline ends came to 16 bases. The CDR3 here is CASSFQEGALNEQFF. CDR3 coding DNA: TGTGCCAGCAGCTTCCAGGAGGGGGCCTTAAATGAGCAGTTCTTC. The variable domain in full, with the rest retrieved from reference TRBV11-1 and TRBJ2-1, is EAEVAQSPRYKITEKSQAVAFWCDPISGHATLYWYRQILGQGPELLVQFQDESVVDDSQLPKDRFSAERLKGVDSTLKIQPAELGDSAMYLCASSFQEGALNEQFFGPGTRLTVL.

J is TRBJ2-3 and V is TRBV28; 7 bases fit TRBD2. Germline V gene sequence: CDR1 MDHEN, CDR2 SYDVKM. Trimming cost V 6 bases and J 4 bases; bases outside gene matches: 10. This CDR3 is 15 amino acids long. CDR3 protein: CASRRLGRESDTQYF. CDR3 DNA sequence: TGTGCCAGCAGACGTCTAGGGCGGGAGTCAGATACGCAGTATTTT.

This sequence joins TRBV6-6 and TRBJ1-4; no reliable D call. The CDR3 extends over 15 amino acids. The germline V gene has CDR1 MNHNY and CDR2 SVGAGI (reference sequence). The V gene lost 10 bases and the J gene lost 6 bases, with 21 bases spanning the gap. The CDR3 coding sequence is TGTGCCACATATCGGCAGTGGGGAGAAGATGAAAAACTGTTTTTT. Translation gives CATYRQWGEDEKLFF.